These 2 T cell receptor beta chains share one sample of origin, sequenced in a study of blood T cell repertoires in COVID-19. Profiling relied on immunoSEQ multiplex PCR, and the TCRdb table lists in-frame clones only, not all of them. The sample has about 110,000 clones; about two thirds are singletons. Specimen: peripheral blood. These receptors were collected from a human donor with acute or convalescent COVID-19. The donor label of this sample is uncertain.

The table lists this clone with a few counts. The chain employs TRBV5-1 and TRBJ1-1; 8 bases are shared with TRBD1. V shed 3 bases, J shed 11 bases, and the junction held 15 bases outside the gene matches. The CDR3 is 15 amino acids. Germline V lookup: CDR1 SGHRS, CDR2 YFSETQ. In DNA form, the CDR3 reads TGCGCCAGCAGCTCTCCTCGGGACAGGCCCCGTAGGGCTTTCTTT. Protein product: CASSSPRDRPRRAFF.

This chain links TRBV29-1 with TRBJ2-2; D might be TRBD2 (6 bases). CDR1 and CDR2 from the germline V gene are SQVTM and ANQGSEA. Trimming took off 6 bases at V and 3 bases at J, with 11 bases between the two ends. The CDR3 contains 13 residues. The CDR3 DNA sequence: TGCAGCGTGTCCGGGACTGACACCGGGGAGCTGTTTTTT. Amino acids: CSVSGTDTGELFF.